The sample holds one count of the clone carrying this T cell receptor (beta chain). This CDR3 spans 15 amino acids. Germline V gene data show CDR1 as MGHRA and CDR2 as YSYEKL. Trimming pared 2 bases from V and 2 bases from J, leaving 9 bases between. Original methodology: By means of reference gene primer amplification, nucleated cell counts were estimated. Here immunoSEQ multiplex PCR was the method, and the copy in TCRdb shows in-frame clones only, minus some. Clone size and V and J calls were adopted from that table, with D and trimming inferred from the DNA. The data hold approximately 100,000 clones, with roughly 91% observed a single time. This entry is derived from a study of blood T cell repertoires in COVID-19. For the study at large: Sources were T cells, B-cell-depleted T cells, or PBMCs; the material itself was cDNA or gDNA.

The sequence was obtained from a human donor with acute or convalescent COVID-19. The donor label of this sample is uncertain. Material for sequencing was peripheral blood. The chain is built from TRBV4-1 and TRBJ2-2; D is ambiguous. The CDR3 region has the DNA TGCGCCAGCAGCCAAAGACTGCTAAACACCGGGGAGCTGTTTTTT. Its translation is CASSQRLLNTGELFF.